This T cell receptor (beta chain) was sequenced during a study of shared clonotypes between healthy human individuals. Across the study: Per donor, three plates held CD4 naive cells, three held CD4 memory, two held CD8 naive and one held CD8 memory.

Terminally differentiated effector memory CD45RA+ cells were excluded by CCR7 positive selection of CD45RO-negative cells. Germline V lookup: CDR1 MNHNY, CDR2 SVGAGI (reference sequence). The V gene lost 6 bases and the J gene lost 5 bases, with 9 bases spanning the gap. The CDR3 spans 12 residues. Genomic DNA per cell subset filled all wells of several immunoSEQ plates. The method was immunoSEQ multiplex PCR; TCRdb's version includes in-frame clones alone and lacks a portion of them. The repertoire holds some 2,000,000 clones, with less than 95% as singletons. The receptor's source is a young man in good health. This rearrangement joins TRBV6-6 to TRBJ2-3, with no clear D. Sequenced sample: naive CD8+ T cells sorted from blood. This chain's CDR3 is CASSPMGDTQYF. In nucleotides, the CDR3 is TGTGCCAGCAGCCCTATGGGAGATACGCAGTATTTT.